These 20 T cell receptor beta chains share one sample of origin, sequenced in a study of regulatory dendritic cells for organ transplantation. Allogeneic regulatory or mature dendritic cells were co-cultured for about 5 days with CFSE-labeled sorted T cells at 1:10. Method: immunoSEQ multiplex PCR; TCRdb's copy keeps in-frame clones and lacks some. The data hold about 10,000 clones, with roughly 65% observed a single time. Their antigens remain unidentified. The sequencing input was naive CD4+ T cells from blood cultured with dendritic cells. Subset of the sample: CD45RA+ naive T cells. These receptors came from a human donor in good health.

The CDR3 bases are TGTGCCAGCAGCTTAGGACACTTCTCTGGGGCCAACGTCCTGACTTTC. As protein: CASSLGHFSGANVLTF. The rearrangement uses TRBV7-9 and TRBJ2-6, with unresolved D. V shed 1 base and J shed 0 bases, with 7 bases lying between them. Germline CDR1 and CDR2: SEHNR and FQNEAQ (reference sequence). The CDR3 has 16 residues.

The rearrangement links TRBV9 to TRBJ1-1, with 9 bases aligning to TRBD1. The junction had 2 bases not matched to a gene; V was cut back by 4 bases and J by 1 base. The CDR3 consists of 14 residues. CDR1 and CDR2 from the germline V gene are SGDLS and YYNGEE. As DNA, the CDR3 is TGTGCCAGCAGCCCGACAGGGGGGAACACTGAAGCTTTCTTT. The encoded protein is CASSPTGGNTEAFF.

The V and J genes are TRBV7-2 and TRBJ2-2, with D hard to call. The CDR3 length is 12 residues. Trimming removed 3 bases at V and 4 bases at J, with 3 bases between. Germline V gene lookup returns CDR1 SGHTA and CDR2 FQGNSA. Here the CDR3 reads CASSFVTGELFF. As DNA, the CDR3 is TGTGCCAGCAGCTTCGTCACCGGGGAGCTGTTTTTT.

J is TRBJ1-4 and V is TRBV9, with 7 bases that match TRBD1. The length of the CDR3 is 15 residues. Trimming removed 3 bases from V and 2 bases from J; junction bases left unmatched: 4. The germline V gene has CDR1 SGDLS and CDR2 YYNGEE. The CDR3 DNA follows: TGTGCCAGCAGCGAGACAGGGCGCACTAATGAAAAACTGTTTTTT. This gives the protein CASSETGRTNEKLFF.

The chain recombines TRBV4-3 with TRBJ2-3, with 9 bases fitting TRBD2. The V and J ends lost 3 bases and 4 bases, in that order; junction bases with no gene match: 11. The CDR3 has 17 amino acids. Germline-derived CDR1 and CDR2 are LGHNA and YSLEER. The CDR3 loop is CASSQALQRGVPDTQYF. CDR3 DNA: TGCGCCAGCAGCCAGGCCCTCCAGCGGGGGGTCCCAGATACGCAGTATTTT.

V and J are TRBV20-1 and TRBJ2-2; possibly TRBD2 for D (5 bases). From germline, CDR1 is DFQATT and CDR2 SNEGSKA (reference sequence). This CDR3 has 11 amino acids. The ends were cut back, 6 bases at V and 5 bases at J, with 7 bases in the middle. The CDR3 nucleotides read TGCAGTGCCGAGCGGACCGGGGAGCTGTTTTTT. Protein: CSAERTGELFF.

The chain joins TRBV19 to TRBJ1-1; D might be TRBD1 (6 bases). The V and J ends lost 6 bases and 4 bases respectively, with 15 bases between them. The length of the CDR3 is 14 residues. CDR1 and CDR2 (germline): LNHDA, SQIVND (reference sequence). DNA for the CDR3: TGTGCCAGTAGCATGGCGGGGGCGGTCACTGAAGCTTTCTTT. Amino acids: CASSMAGAVTEAFF.

This clone was counted a few times. The J gene is TRBJ1-2, the V gene TRBV7-9; TRBD1 agrees at 9 bases. The CDR3 contains 14 residues. The trim removed 5 bases at V and 6 bases at J, leaving 7 bases unmatched. Germline V gene data show CDR1 as SEHNR and CDR2 as FQNEAQ (reference sequence). CDR3 nucleotide sequence: TGTGCCAGCAGCCCCAGGGACAGGGAGAATGGCTACACCTTC. This codes for CASSPRDRENGYTF. Filled out from reference TRBV7-9 and TRBJ1-2, the complete variable domain reads DTGVSQNPRHKITKRGQNVTFRCDPISEHNRLYWYRQTLGQGPEFLTYFQNEAQLEKSRLLSDRFSAERPKGSFSTLEIQRTEQGDSAMYLCASSPRDRENGYTFGSGTRLTVV.

The chain joins TRBV6-5 to TRBJ2-3; TRBD2 aligns across 9 bases. The trim removed 8 bases at V and 5 bases at J, leaving 8 bases unmatched. Germline V gives CDR1 MNHEY, CDR2 SVGAGI. The CDR3 runs to 14 residues. The CDR3 DNA reads TGTGCCAGCTTCGGCGGGGGGGCGGGAGATACGCAGTATTTT. It is translated as CASFGGGAGDTQYF.

V gene TRBV27 combines with J gene TRBJ2-3; 11 positions agree with TRBD2. Germline loops: CDR1 MNHEY, CDR2 SMNVEV (reference sequence). The CDR3 is made up of 14 amino acids. Germline trimming cut 2 bases from V and 6 bases from J; bases unmatched to any gene: 1. The CDR3 DNA sequence: TGTGCCAGCAGTTTAGGACTAGCGGGCGATACGCAGTATTTT. It codes for CASSLGLAGDTQYF.

This clone has more than one count but fewer than ten. This chain links TRBV7-9 with TRBJ2-5; TRBD1 is a possible D gene (6 bases). The CDR3 has 15 amino acids. The V end was cut by 2 bases, the J end by 5 bases, with 15 bases between. Germline CDR1 is SEHNR and CDR2 is FQNEAQ (reference sequence). The CDR3 region is CASSLPRGTGETQYF. DNA for the CDR3: TGTGCCAGCAGCTTACCTAGGGGGACGGGGGAGACCCAGTACTTC.

This clone has only a few counts. J is TRBJ1-1 and V is TRBV6-6; D remains unclear. Per germline, CDR1 MNHNY and CDR2 SVGAGI (reference sequence). The CDR3 spans 14 residues. With 0 bases removed from V and 3 bases from J, the gap between germline ends came to 8 bases. CDR3 in amino acids: CASSYSPSDTEAFF. In DNA, the CDR3 is TGTGCCAGCAGTTACTCGCCCTCGGACACTGAAGCTTTCTTT.

This clone was seen once. V is TRBV7-3 and J is TRBJ2-2, with 10 nucleotides matching TRBD2. CDR3 length: 15 amino acids. Germline trimming cut 5 bases from V and 1 base from J; bases unmatched to any gene: 1. The germline V gene encodes CDR1 SGHTA and CDR2 FQGTGA. CDR3 region: CASSLAGVNTGELFF. In nucleotides, the CDR3 is TGTGCCAGCAGCCTAGCGGGGGTGAACACCGGGGAGCTGTTTTTT.

CDR3 sequence reads: CASSRGGQNEKLFF. Here the CDR3 DNA reads TGTGCCAGCAGCCGTGGGGGCCAAAATGAAAAACTGTTTTTT. The rearrangement joins TRBV5-5 to TRBJ1-4; tentative D call: TRBD1 (6 bases). Germline loops: CDR1 SGHKS, CDR2 YYEKEE (reference sequence). V shed 4 bases and J shed 5 bases, with 12 bases lying between them. CDR3 length equals 14 residues.

This clone was detected a few times. The chain joins TRBV19 to TRBJ1-1; possibly TRBD1 for D (5 bases). Germline CDR1 reads LNHDA; CDR2 reads SQIVND (reference sequence). V lost 10 bases, J lost 5 bases, and 14 bases lay in between. CDR3 size: 12 residues. The CDR3 nucleotides read TGTGCCACCAGCAGGGCGTTAACTGAAGCTTTCTTT. It encodes CATSRALTEAFF. The entire variable domain, with the rest obtained from reference TRBV19 and TRBJ1-1, is as follows: DGGITQSPKYLFRKEGQNVTLSCEQNLNHDAMYWYRQDPGQGLRLIYYSQIVNDFQKGDIAEGYSVSREKKESFPLTVTSAQKNPTAFYLCATSRALTEAFFGQGTRLTVV.

This clone was seen only a few times. The rearrangement uses TRBV19 and TRBJ1-2, with 8 nucleotides matching TRBD1. This CDR3 is 16 amino acids long. Looked up from germline, CDR1 is LNHDA and CDR2 is SQIVND (reference sequence). The V gene end was trimmed by 4 bases and the J gene end by 4 bases; junction bases not matched to a gene: 11. Written as DNA, the CDR3 is TGTGCCAGTAGTAGGGGCCGCGGACAGGGAAGCTATGGCTACACCTTC. It yields the protein CASSRGRGQGSYGYTF.

The CDR3 bases are TGTGCCAGTAGTAAAGACAGGGACACCGGGGAGCTGTTTTTT. Amino acids: CASSKDRDTGELFF. This chain links TRBV19 with TRBJ2-2; TRBD1 aligns across 7 bases. J lost 3 bases, V lost 4 bases, and 2 bases had no gene match. The germline gives CDR1 LNHDA, CDR2 SQIVND (reference sequence). The CDR3 sequence is 14 residues long. The variable domain in full, completed from reference TRBV19 and TRBJ2-2, reads DGGITQSPKYLFRKEGQNVTLSCEQNLNHDAMYWYRQDPGQGLRLIYYSQIVNDFQKGDIAEGYSVSREKKESFPLTVTSAQKNPTAFYLCASSKDRDTGELFFGEGSRLTVL.

The chain recombines TRBV7-9 with TRBJ2-7; 7 bases agree with TRBD2. The germline gives CDR1 SEHNR, CDR2 FQNEAQ (reference sequence). The CDR3 runs 16 residues. Germline trimming cut 1 base from V and 6 bases from J; bases unmatched to any gene: 12. The CDR3 nucleotides are TGTGCCAGCAGCTTAGATGTGGGAGGAGGCGGGAGCGAGCAGTACTTC. Its translation: CASSLDVGGGGSEQYF.

This clone turned up a few times. The chain recombines TRBV2 with TRBJ1-6; 7 bases align to TRBD1. After removal of 6 bases from V and 7 bases from J, the junction contained 6 bases not matched to a gene. CDR3 length: 14 residues. Germline CDR1 and CDR2: SNHLY and FYNNEI. CDR3 DNA sequence: TGTGCCAGCAGAGTCGGGACAGCCAATTCACCCCTCCACTTT. Protein sequence: CASRVGTANSPLHF.

This clone is a singleton in its sample. The chain couples TRBV2 to TRBJ1-4, with D possibly TRBD1 on 6 matching bases. CDR3 length: 13 residues. Germline V lookup: CDR1 SNHLY, CDR2 FYNNEI. The V gene lost 3 bases and the J gene lost 12 bases, with 14 bases spanning the gap. In DNA, the CDR3 is TGTGCCAGCAGTGAGGTCCCAGGGGCGCAACTGTTTTTT. Protein product: CASSEVPGAQLFF. Using reference TRBV2 and TRBJ1-4 for the parts outside the CDR3, the full variable domain is EPEVTQTPSHQVTQMGQEVILRCVPISNHLYFYWYRQILGQKVEFLVSFYNNEISEKSEIFDDQFSVERPDGSNFTLKIRSTKLEDSAMYFCASSEVPGAQLFFGSGTQLSVL.